This entry lists 11 T cell receptor beta chains sequenced from one sample in a study of T cell responses to AZD1222 COVID-19 vaccine. Assay: immunoSEQ multiplex PCR; the TCRdb copy retains only in-frame clones and omits some. The table records 150,000 to 200,000 clones, roughly 90% of them present only once. Source: peripheral blood, taken on day 0 of AZD1222 vaccination. These receptor sequences come from an adult in good health.

The chain is built from TRBV2 and TRBJ2-7; D gene ambiguous. The CDR3 has 11 amino acids. Germline assignment: CDR1 SNHLY and CDR2 FYNNEI. With 4 bases removed from V and 5 bases from J, the gap between germline ends came to 6 bases. The CDR3 bases are TGTGCCAGCAGTGCCTTTGACGAGCAGTACTTC. Translated, it gives CASSAFDEQYF. Using reference TRBV2 and TRBJ2-7 for the parts outside the CDR3, the full variable domain is EPEVTQTPSHQVTQMGQEVILRCVPISNHLYFYWYRQILGQKVEFLVSFYNNEISEKSEIFDDQFSVERPDGSNFTLKIRSTKLEDSAMYFCASSAFDEQYFGPGTRLTVT.

The V call is TRBV5-1, the J call TRBJ2-2, with TRBD2 identical over 9 bases. The CDR3 extends over 16 amino acids. CDR1 is SGHRS and CDR2 is YFSETQ in the germline V gene. Unmatched junction bases numbered 5, after V lost 0 bases and J lost 5 bases. CDR3 region: CASSLGGLAGTGELFF. The CDR3 coding sequence is TGCGCCAGCAGCTTGGGCGGCCTAGCGGGAACCGGGGAGCTGTTTTTT.

The chain employs TRBV12-3 or TRBV12-4 and TRBJ1-2; no firm D call. CDR3 size: 13 residues. Trimming took off 2 bases at V and 8 bases at J, with 12 bases between the two ends. DNA for the CDR3: TGTGCCAGCAGTTTATTGCCTGCGGGAGGCTACACCTTC. Amino acid sequence: CASSLLPAGGYTF.

The rearrangement joins TRBV29-1 to TRBJ1-1, with a weak D call TRBD1 (5 bases). The CDR3 consists of 13 residues. Trimming removed 4 bases at V and 0 bases at J, with 9 bases between. Germline V gene data show CDR1 as SQVTM and CDR2 as ANQGSEA. In nucleotides, the CDR3 is TGCAGCGTTGGTTGGGGGATGAACACTGAAGCTTTCTTT. It codes for CSVGWGMNTEAFF.

This rearrangement joins TRBV25-1 to TRBJ2-7; 7 nucleotides agree with TRBD2. CDR3 length equals 13 residues. Trimming at V came to 8 bases and at J to 6 bases, leaving 10 bases not matched to a gene. CDR1 is MGHDK and CDR2 is SYGVNS in the germline V gene. The CDR3 nucleotides read TGTGCCAGCGGAAGCGGGACCTCCCGCGAGCAGTACTTC. Amino acid sequence: CASGSGTSREQYF.

V and J are TRBV10-2 and TRBJ2-1; weak D call: TRBD2 (6 bases). Germline CDR1 WSHSY, CDR2 SAAADI. CDR3 length: 16 residues. Trimming shortened V by 4 bases and J by 6 bases, and 19 bases separated the two germline ends. The CDR3 sequence is CASSGTERARGNEQFF. CDR3 nucleotides: TGCGCCAGCAGTGGGACCGAGCGGGCGAGGGGCAATGAGCAGTTCTTC.

The CDR3 nucleotides are TGCAGCGTTGAAAGGTCCTATCATGAGCAGTTCTTC. Protein: CSVERSYHEQFF. The chain links TRBV29-1 to TRBJ2-1, with D uncertain. CDR3 length equals 12 residues. Germline V gene lookup returns CDR1 SQVTM and CDR2 ANQGSEA. Deletions cut 2 bases from V and 8 bases from J, with 10 bases between.

The chain has TRBV10-3 and TRBJ2-7, with D possibly matching TRBD1 (6 bases). Looked up from germline, CDR1 is ENHRY and CDR2 is SYGVKD. The CDR3 is made up of 12 amino acids. Trimming took 0 bases from V and 6 from J, leaving 6 bases between them. CDR3 region: CAISESRGEQYF. CDR3 in DNA: TGTGCCATCAGTGAGTCCAGGGGCGAGCAGTACTTC.

The CDR3: CASRGFSPLHF. As DNA, the CDR3 is TGTGCCAGCAGAGGGTTCTCACCCCTCCACTTT. The chain employs TRBV6-5 and TRBJ1-6; D ambiguous. V lost 6 bases, J lost 10 bases, and 7 bases lay in between. Germline CDR1 and CDR2: MNHEY and SVGAGI. The CDR3 totals 11 residues.

The chain links TRBV4-1 to TRBJ2-7; 10 bases fit TRBD2. Per germline, CDR1 MGHRA and CDR2 YSYEKL. This CDR3 contains 15 residues. V trimming: 4 bases; J trimming: 0 bases; junction bases outside the gene matches: 3. This CDR3 reads CASSLSSGSSYEQYF. For the CDR3, the DNA is TGCGCCAGCAGCCTTTCTAGCGGGAGCTCCTACGAGCAGTACTTC.

The rearrangement joins TRBV7-2 to TRBJ2-1; possible D gene TRBD2, 6 bases. Per germline, CDR1 SGHTA and CDR2 FQGNSA. V was shortened by 4 bases and J by 7 bases, with 11 bases between the two germline ends. The CDR3 totals 13 residues. The DNA of the CDR3 is TGTGCCAGCAGCTCAAGGAGGGGAAATGAGCAGTTCTTC. Amino acids: CASSSRRGNEQFF.